Here is one T cell receptor beta chain with its context. This entry belongs to a study of blood T cell repertoires in COVID-19. The germline V gene encodes CDR1 KGHSH and CDR2 LQKENI. The CDR3 runs to 15 residues. The V end lost 1 base, the J end lost 6 bases, and 16 bases lay between the germline ends. Original handling: Cell counts per sample came from amplifying reference gene primers. Generated by immunoSEQ multiplex PCR, the TCRdb table keeps only in-frame clones and is missing some. Clone size and the V and J calls come from that table; the DNA yielded D and trimming. The top ten clones hold just under 2% of a sample with approximately 170,000 clones, over 85% of them seen once.

The gene calls are TRBV18 and TRBJ2-7; D is possibly TRBD1 (6 bases). Sequenced sample: peripheral blood. The TCR was taken from a woman in her fifties or sixties with COVID-19, enrolled during active disease. The CDR3: CASSPRAGDSGEQYF. CDR3 bases: TGTGCCAGCTCACCACGGGCAGGGGATTCAGGCGAGCAGTACTTC.